These 27 T cell receptor beta chains share one sample of origin, sequenced in a study of blood T cell repertoires in COVID-19 (dated by TCRdb to the early 2020s). The library was prepared using the immunoSEQ multiplex PCR assay. Drawn from immuneACCESS, this table holds only the in-frame rearrangements with V and J called that TCRdb kept. Clones are partly lost; checked studies trace under half to an unresolved V gene and leave the rest unexplained. The sample table shows approximately 240,000 clones, and about 90% are seen once. The ten largest clonotypes hold approximately 1.9% of the sample. Sequenced input: PBMCs or T cells enriched from blood (not recorded which). The receptors here all came from a woman between 18 and 29 years old who had recovered from COVID-19.

The chain joins TRBV6-5 to TRBJ2-7; D not resolved. Germline CDR1 reads MNHEY; CDR2 reads SVGAGI. This CDR3 has 15 residues. V was pared by 2 bases and J by 3 bases, with 14 bases between. CDR3 sequence reads: CASSYGSSLHYEQYF. CDR3 DNA sequence: TGTGCCAGCAGTTACGGTAGTTCGCTTCACTACGAGCAGTACTTC.

This chain joins TRBV5-4 and TRBJ2-3; 8 bases agree with TRBD2. The J segment lost 1 base and the V segment lost 3 bases, leaving 4 bases of the junction unmatched. This CDR3 has 15 residues. CDR1 is SGHNT, CDR2 YYREEE, per germline (reference sequence). CDR3 residues: CASSSDGGGTDTQYF. In DNA, the CDR3 is TGTGCCAGCAGCTCGGACGGGGGGGGCACAGATACGCAGTATTTT.

With regard to this clone: One end of the junction does not line up with germline, which may come from a read error. V is TRBV29-1 and J is TRBJ1-1; D may be TRBD1 (5 bases). The CDR3 loop spans 12 amino acids. The germline V gene encodes CDR1 SQVTM and CDR2 ANQGSEA. Here the CDR3 reads CSVEGGNIEAFF. The CDR3 coding sequence is TGCAGCGTTGAGGGGGGGAACATTGAAGCTTTCTTT. Drawing the rest from reference TRBV29-1 and TRBJ1-1, the complete variable domain is SAVISQKPSRDICQRGTSLTIQCQVDSQVTMMFWYRQQPGQSLTLIATANQGSEATYESGFVIDKFPISRPNLTFSTLTVSNMSPEDSSIYLCSVEGGNIEAFFGQGTRLTVV.

This clone was detected only once. The CDR3 DNA sequence: TGTGCCAGCAGCTTAGCAGGGGCGAACACCGGGGAGCTGTTTTTT. Protein product: CASSLAGANTGELFF. The chain is built from TRBV13 and TRBJ2-2, with D possibly TRBD1 on 6 matching bases. Germline V lookup: CDR1 PRHDT, CDR2 FYEKMQ (reference sequence). The CDR3 loop spans 15 amino acids. Between the trimmed V and J ends, which lost 1 base and 0 bases, there was a span of 6 bases.

This chain joins TRBV28 and TRBJ1-1; D unresolved. There are 13 residues in the CDR3. The germline V gene has CDR1 MDHEN and CDR2 SYDVKM. The V gene lost 10 bases and the J gene lost 7 bases, with 19 bases spanning the gap. CDR3 DNA: TGTGCCACCTCTTCCTTTGAGAGAGTTGAAGCTTTCTTT. It codes for CATSSFERVEAFF.

The chain is built from TRBV7-9 and TRBJ1-2, with D possibly being TRBD1 (5 bases). Germline V lookup: CDR1 SEHNR, CDR2 FQNEAQ (reference sequence). Trimming took off 2 bases at V and 4 bases at J, with 11 bases between the two ends. CDR3 size: 14 residues. The CDR3 here is CASSLNDRSYGYTF. For the CDR3, the DNA is TGTGCCAGCAGCTTAAACGACAGAAGCTATGGCTACACCTTC.

The chain couples TRBV18 to TRBJ2-1, with 7 bases lining up with TRBD2. CDR1 and CDR2 (germline): KGHSH, LQKENI. CDR3 length: 16 residues. J gave up 2 bases and V 1 base, and 5 bases lay outside the gene matches. CDR3 DNA sequence: TGTGCCAGCTCACCACTCGGGGGAGGGACCTACAATGAGCAGTTCTTC. It translates to CASSPLGGGTYNEQFF.

This clone turned up a few times. J is TRBJ2-1 and V is TRBV19; 8 bases map to TRBD1. From germline, CDR1 is LNHDA and CDR2 SQIVND (reference sequence). The CDR3 runs 13 residues. J lost 8 bases, V lost 9 bases, and 9 bases had no gene match. The CDR3 sequence is CASRQGPADEQFF. The CDR3 DNA reads as TGTGCCAGCAGACAGGGGCCCGCAGATGAGCAGTTCTTC.

The chain couples TRBV6-2 or TRBV6-3 to TRBJ2-1; weak D call: TRBD2 (6 bases). The CDR3 is made up of 12 amino acids. CDR1 is MNHEY, CDR2 SVGEGT, per germline. Trimming removed 5 bases at V and 10 bases at J, with 12 bases between. The CDR3 DNA reads as TGTGCCAGCAGTGGGGCAGCGGGCGAGCAGTTCTTC. Translation gives CASSGAAGEQFF.

The rearrangement links TRBV6-5 to TRBJ1-2; the match to TRBD1 covers 8 bases. The CDR3 extends over 14 amino acids. Trimming cost V 0 bases and J 4 bases; bases outside gene matches: 1. Germline V gene data show CDR1 as MNHEY and CDR2 as SVGAGI. Written as DNA, the CDR3 is TGTGCCAGCAGTTACTCAGGACAGGGCTATGGCTACACCTTC. Its protein is CASSYSGQGYGYTF.

The DNA of the CDR3 is TGTGCCAGCAGCTTTCAGAACACTGAAGCTTTCTTT. Amino acid sequence: CASSFQNTEAFF. The chain recombines TRBV7-6 with TRBJ1-1; D gene ambiguous. Trimming shortened V by 3 bases and J by 1 base, and 3 bases separated the two germline ends. The CDR3 has 12 amino acids. Germline-derived CDR1 and CDR2 are SGHVS and FNYEAQ.

The chain links TRBV3-1 (or the pseudogene TRBV3-2) to TRBJ2-7; the D gene is possibly TRBD2 (5 bases). The CDR3 runs to 13 residues. V gave up 3 bases and J gave up 1 base, with 7 bases separating them. The germline CDR1 and CDR2 sequences are LGHDT and YNNKEL (reference sequence). This CDR3 reads CASSHSGSYEQYF. DNA for the CDR3: TGTGCCAGCAGCCACTCGGGGTCCTACGAGCAGTACTTC.

This sequence joins TRBV18 and TRBJ2-7, with 8 bases lining up with TRBD1. With V trimmed by 5 bases and J by 0 bases, 6 bases remained unmatched. In germline, CDR1 is KGHSH, CDR2 LQKENI. The CDR3 contains 15 residues. DNA of the CDR3: TGTGCCAGCTCAAAGACAGGGGCTATCTCCTACGAGCAGTACTTC. Protein product: CASSKTGAISYEQYF.

The J gene is TRBJ1-1, the V gene TRBV12-3 or TRBV12-4; TRBD1 agrees at 7 bases. This CDR3 comprises 13 residues. The ends lost 5 bases at V and 5 bases at J; junction bases unmatched: 5. The CDR3, as DNA: TGTGCCAGCAGTATCAGGGGGTGGACTGAAGCTTTCTTT. Translation gives CASSIRGWTEAFF.

This clone has more than one count but fewer than ten. This chain joins TRBV6-5 and TRBJ2-2; D gene unclear. V lost 6 bases and J 3 bases, leaving 11 bases between the germline ends. The CDR3 runs to 14 residues. Per germline, CDR1 MNHEY and CDR2 SVGAGI. CDR3 sequence (DNA): TGTGCCAGCAGCCCCAGGCTGGACACCGGGGAGCTGTTTTTT. It is translated as CASSPRLDTGELFF.

This clone was seen only a few times. CDR3 in DNA: TGCGCCAGCAGCGTCCGGGACAGGGGGTCGGGTGAGCAGTTCTTC. It is translated as CASSVRDRGSGEQFF. J is TRBJ2-1 and V is TRBV4-3; 11 bases agree with TRBD1. Germline CDR1 is LGHNA and CDR2 is YSLEER. The CDR3 extends over 15 amino acids. V was clipped by 5 bases and J by 9 bases; unmatched bases: 9.

The chain couples TRBV28 to TRBJ2-5, with 9 bases lining up with TRBD2. V lost 4 bases and J lost 2; bases outside the gene matches: 8. This CDR3 is built from 16 residues. CDR1 is MDHEN and CDR2 is SYDVKM in the germline V gene. As DNA, the CDR3 is TGTGCCAGCAGTTCTCATAGCGGGAGACTTCAAGAGACCCAGTACTTC. It translates to CASSSHSGRLQETQYF.

This chain links TRBV6-5 with TRBJ2-1; tentatively, D is TRBD1 (5 bases). CDR3 length equals 12 residues. V was trimmed by 5 bases and J by 4 bases, leaving 6 bases between them. In germline, CDR1 is MNHEY, CDR2 SVGAGI. The CDR3 region has the DNA TGTGCCAGCAGTCGACAGTACAATGAGCAGTTCTTC. It codes for CASSRQYNEQFF.

In DNA, the CDR3 is TGTGGCTCAAGGGCAGGGGGTAGCACTGAAGCTTTCTTT. It is translated as CGSRAGGSTEAFF. This chain connects TRBV25-1 to TRBJ1-1, with 7 bases fitting TRBD1. The CDR3 runs to 13 residues. Germline lookup yields CDR1 MGHDK and CDR2 SYGVNS.

The V call is TRBV24-1, the J call TRBJ1-2; D is unclear. The CDR3 extends over 13 amino acids. The germline CDR1 and CDR2 sequences are KGHDR and SFDVKD. The germline V and J ends were trimmed by 4 bases and 4 bases, with 9 bases remaining between them. The CDR3 bases are TGTGCCACCAGTGAGAACACCGCCTATGGCTACACCTTC. Translated: CATSENTAYGYTF.

The chain carries TRBV4-2 and TRBJ2-1; 9 positions agree with TRBD1. CDR1 is LGHNA, CDR2 YNFKEQ, per germline. V was pared by 1 base and J by 10 bases, with 5 bases of the junction left unmatched. This CDR3 has 14 residues. The CDR3 loop reads CASSQGDRVGEQFF. The CDR3 region has the DNA TGTGCCAGCAGCCAAGGGGACAGGGTAGGGGAGCAGTTCTTC.

The chain joins TRBV5-1 to TRBJ2-6; tentative D call: TRBD1 (5 bases). The CDR3 loop spans 19 amino acids. V was trimmed by 0 bases and J by 1 base, leaving 17 bases between them. In germline, CDR1 is SGHRS, CDR2 YFSETQ. This chain's CDR3 is CASSLGSETEVSGANVLTF. The DNA of the CDR3 is TGCGCCAGCAGCTTGGGGAGCGAGACAGAAGTGTCTGGGGCCAACGTCCTGACTTTC.

The rearrangement uses TRBV28 and TRBJ2-3, with 8 positions matching TRBD2. Per germline, CDR1 MDHEN and CDR2 SYDVKM. The CDR3 totals 16 residues. J was trimmed by 1 base and V by 2 bases; bases with no gene match: 5. The chain's CDR3 is CASSLGVAGRTDTQYF. The CDR3, as DNA: TGTGCCAGCAGTTTAGGGGTAGCGGGACGCACAGATACGCAGTATTTT.

The chain couples TRBV24-1 to TRBJ2-1; TRBD1 agrees at 9 bases. The length of the CDR3 is 17 residues. The V gene's germline CDR1 is KGHDR and CDR2 SFDVKD. The ends lost 4 bases at V and 6 bases at J; junction bases unmatched: 12. CDR3 protein: CATSDRGQGVWGNEQFF. Here the CDR3 DNA reads TGTGCCACCAGTGACCGGGGACAGGGAGTATGGGGCAATGAGCAGTTCTTC.

This chain joins TRBV2 and TRBJ1-2, with TRBD1 matching 7 bases. V dropped 4 bases and J dropped 3; count of bases not matched to a gene: 5. The germline V gene has CDR1 SNHLY and CDR2 FYNNEI. The CDR3 covers 14 residues. The CDR3: CASSARDSHYGYTF. DNA for the CDR3: TGTGCCAGCAGTGCCCGGGACAGTCACTATGGCTACACCTTC.

This clone was detected once. DNA for the CDR3: TGTGCCACCGCGACAGGTCATGGCAATCAGCCCCAGCATTTT. It encodes CATATGHGNQPQHF. The chain is built from TRBV10-3 and TRBJ1-5; D perhaps matches TRBD1 (6 bases). V lost 10 bases and J 2 bases, leaving 15 bases between the germline ends. The CDR3 is made up of 14 amino acids. Germline V gene lookup returns CDR1 ENHRY and CDR2 SYGVKD.

J is TRBJ2-7 and V is TRBV27, with 10 bases fitting TRBD2. This CDR3 contains 18 residues. V dropped 3 bases and J dropped 0; count of bases not matched to a gene: 11. Looked up from germline, CDR1 is MNHEY and CDR2 is SMNVEV (reference sequence). The CDR3 loop is CASSFSSGRFSSSYEQYF. The CDR3 DNA reads as TGTGCCAGCAGTTTTTCTAGCGGGAGATTCTCCTCCTCCTACGAGCAGTACTTC.